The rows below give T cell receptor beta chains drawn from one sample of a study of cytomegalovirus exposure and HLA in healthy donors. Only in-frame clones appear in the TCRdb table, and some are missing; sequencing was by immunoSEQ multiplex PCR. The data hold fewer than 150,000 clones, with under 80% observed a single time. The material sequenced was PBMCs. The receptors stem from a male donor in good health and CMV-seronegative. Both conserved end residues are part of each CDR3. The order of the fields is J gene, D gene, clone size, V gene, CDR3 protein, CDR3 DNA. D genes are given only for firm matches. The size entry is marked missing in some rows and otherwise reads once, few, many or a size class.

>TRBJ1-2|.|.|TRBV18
CASSPQSGGRQLF
TGTGCCAGCTCACCCCAGAGTGGCGGTCGGCAGCTATTC
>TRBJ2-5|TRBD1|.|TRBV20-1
CSAREGTEYF
TGCAGTGCTAGAGAGGGGACAGAGTACTTC
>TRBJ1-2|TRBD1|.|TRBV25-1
CASSEFPGQGIGPGYTF
TGTGCCAGCAGTGAATTTCCGGGACAGGGAATCGGCCCGGGCTACACCTTC
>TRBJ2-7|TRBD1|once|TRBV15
CATQGALSYEQYF
TGTGCCACACAGGGGGCTCTCTCCTACGAGCAGTACTTC
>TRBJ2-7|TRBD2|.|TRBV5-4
CASSAGLAYEQYF
TGTGCCAGCAGCGCGGGACTAGCCTACGAGCAGTACTTC
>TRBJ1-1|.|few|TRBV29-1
CSVEARGHTEAFF
TGCAGCGTTGAAGCGAGAGGGCACACTGAAGCTTTCTTT
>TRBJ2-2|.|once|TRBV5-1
CASSLAVGGDNTGELFF
TGCGCCAGCAGCTTGGCCGTTGGGGGCGATAACACCGGGGAGCTGTTTTTT
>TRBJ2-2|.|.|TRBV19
CASSIVTGELFF
TGTGCCAGTAGTATCGTGACCGGGGAGCTGTTTTTT
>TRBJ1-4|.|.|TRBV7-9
CASSRPGDATNEKLFF
TGTGCCAGCAGCCGCCCCGGTGATGCAACTAATGAAAAACTGTTTTTT
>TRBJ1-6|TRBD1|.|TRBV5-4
CASRRKQGTYNSPLHF
TGTGCCAGCAGGCGGAAACAGGGGACCTATAATTCACCCCTCCACTTT
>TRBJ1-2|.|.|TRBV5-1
CASSSTGTYGYTF
TGCGCCAGCAGCTCTACAGGGACCTATGGCTACACCTTC
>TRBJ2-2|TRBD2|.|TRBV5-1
CASSPTGTSGANTGELFF
TGCGCCAGCAGCCCCACCGGGACTAGCGGGGCGAACACCGGGGAGCTGTTTTTT
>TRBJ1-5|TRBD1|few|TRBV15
CATSRDRDRGIYSNQPQHF
TGTGCCACCAGCAGAGATAGGGACAGGGGGATCTATAGCAATCAGCCCCAGCATTTT
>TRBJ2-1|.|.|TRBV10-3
CAIRGGRGGVGEQFF
TGTGCCATCAGGGGGGGGAGAGGGGGAGTGGGTGAGCAGTTCTTC
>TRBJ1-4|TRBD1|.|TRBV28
CASSTGGATNEKLFF
TGTGCCAGCAGTACAGGGGGTGCTACTAATGAAAAACTGTTTTTT
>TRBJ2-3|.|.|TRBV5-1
CASSLFIRAGLPTRTDTQYF
TGCGCCAGCAGCTTGTTTATTAGGGCAGGACTACCAACCCGCACAGATACGCAGTATTTT
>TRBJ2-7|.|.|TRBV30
CAWSVARGSYGEQYF
TGTGCCTGGAGTGTGGCCAGGGGCTCCTACGGCGAGCAGTACTTC
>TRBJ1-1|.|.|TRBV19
CATRPGLNTEAFF
TGTGCCACCCGTCCAGGGTTGAACACTGAAGCTTTCTTT
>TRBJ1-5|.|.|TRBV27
CASSLQSGSNQPQHF
TGTGCCAGCAGTTTACAGTCAGGTAGCAATCAGCCCCAGCATTTT
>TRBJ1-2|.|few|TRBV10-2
CASSEFMTGGRGYTF
TGCGCCAGCAGTGAGTTCATGACCGGGGGGCGCGGCTACACCTTC
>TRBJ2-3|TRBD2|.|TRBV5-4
CASSLGGLAASTDTQYF
TGTGCCAGCAGTCTAGGAGGACTAGCGGCTAGCACAGATACGCAGTATTTT
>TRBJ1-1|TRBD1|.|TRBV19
CASSQRTGGDNTEAFF
TGTGCCAGTAGTCAAAGGACAGGGGGCGATAACACTGAAGCTTTCTTT
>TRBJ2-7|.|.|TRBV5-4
CASSLVAVSSYEQYF
TGTGCCAGCAGCTTGGTAGCGGTGAGCTCCTACGAGCAGTACTTC
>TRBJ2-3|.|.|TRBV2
CASIGSRGTDTQYF
TGTGCCAGCATTGGAAGCAGGGGAACAGATACGCAGTATTTT
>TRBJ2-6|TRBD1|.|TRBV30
CAWSRDSSGVNVLTF
TGTGCCTGGAGTCGGGACAGCTCTGGGGTCAACGTCCTGACTTTC
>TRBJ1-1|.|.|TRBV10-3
CAISERGNTEAFF
TGTGCCATCAGTGAGAGGGGGAACACTGAAGCTTTCTTT
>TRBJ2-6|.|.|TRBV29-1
CSVQGSDSGANVLTF
TGCAGCGTTCAGGGGTCCGACTCTGGGGCCAACGTCCTGACTTTC
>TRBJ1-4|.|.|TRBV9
CASSVGLNEKLFF
TGTGCCAGCAGCGTAGGACTTAATGAAAAACTGTTTTTT
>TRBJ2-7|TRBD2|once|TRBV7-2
CASSPFLGGRNEQYF
TGTGCCAGCAGCCCATTCCTGGGGGGGAGGAACGAGCAGTACTTC
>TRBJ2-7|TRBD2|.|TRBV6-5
CASSYDQRGYYEQYF
TGTGCCAGCAGTTACGACCAGCGGGGCTACTACGAGCAGTACTTC
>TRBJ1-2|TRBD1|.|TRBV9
CASSNSRQGRDYGYTF
TGTGCCAGCAGCAACAGCCGACAGGGGAGGGACTATGGCTACACCTTC
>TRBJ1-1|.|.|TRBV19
CASLKNTGNEGTPKAFF
TGTGCCAGTTTGAAAAACACAGGGAACGAGGGCACGCCGAAAGCTTTCTTT
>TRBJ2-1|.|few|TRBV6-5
CASSYSGSRDNEQFF
TGTGCCAGCAGTTACTCTGGATCGAGGGACAATGAGCAGTTCTTC
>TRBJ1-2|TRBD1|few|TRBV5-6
CASSLPGGTGSDRGYTF
TGTGCCAGCAGCCTACCCGGCGGGACAGGAAGCGATCGTGGCTACACCTTC
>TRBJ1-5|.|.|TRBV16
CASSQLLVQPQHF
TGTGCCAGCAGCCAATTGTTAGTTCAGCCCCAGCATTTT
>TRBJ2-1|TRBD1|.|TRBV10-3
CAISAGRDRGSIGSYNEQFF
TGTGCCATCAGTGCAGGCCGGGACAGGGGGAGCATAGGGTCCTACAATGAGCAGTTCTTC
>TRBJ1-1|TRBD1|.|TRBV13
CASSSGQGWTEAFF
TGTGCCAGCAGCTCCGGACAGGGGTGGACTGAAGCTTTCTTT
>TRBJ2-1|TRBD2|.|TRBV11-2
CASSLGTAGGSNEQFF
TGTGCCAGCAGCTTAGGTACAGCGGGGGGCTCAAATGAGCAGTTCTTC
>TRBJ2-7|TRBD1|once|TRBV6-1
CASKADRATYEQYF
TGTGCCAGCAAAGCGGACAGGGCAACCTACGAGCAGTACTTC
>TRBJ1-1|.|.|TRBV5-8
CASSGTGINTEAFF
TGTGCCAGCAGCGGAACAGGAATCAACACTGAAGCTTTCTTT
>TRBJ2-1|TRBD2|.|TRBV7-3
CASSLMGAAGFYNEQFF
TGTGCCAGCAGCTTAATGGGCGCAGCGGGATTCTACAATGAGCAGTTCTTC
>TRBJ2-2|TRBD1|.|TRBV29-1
CSADRGFTGELFF
TGCAGCGCTGACAGGGGATTCACCGGGGAGCTGTTTTTT
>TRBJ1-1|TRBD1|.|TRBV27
CASSPTGSGEAFF
TGTGCCAGCAGTCCGACAGGGAGTGGAGAGGCTTTCTTT
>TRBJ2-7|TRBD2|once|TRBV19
CASSRTSGNYEQYF
TGTGCCAGTAGTCGGACTAGCGGGAACTACGAGCAGTACTTC
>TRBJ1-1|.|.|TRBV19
CASRDHRDTEAFF
TGTGCCAGTAGGGACCACAGGGACACTGAAGCTTTCTTT
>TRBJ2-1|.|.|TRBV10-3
CAILDSSSYYNEQFF
TGTGCCATCCTAGACTCTAGCTCCTACTACAATGAGCAGTTCTTC
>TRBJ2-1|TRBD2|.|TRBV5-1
CASSLWNLTSGGANEQFF
TGCGCCAGCAGCTTGTGGAATCTGACTAGCGGGGGGGCCAATGAGCAGTTCTTC
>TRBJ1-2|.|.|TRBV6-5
CASSSPRGISSYGYTF
TGTGCCAGCAGTTCACCGCGAGGGATTAGTTCCTATGGCTACACCTTC
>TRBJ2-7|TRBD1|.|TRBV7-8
CASMGQDYEQYF
TGTGCCAGCATGGGACAGGACTACGAGCAGTACTTC
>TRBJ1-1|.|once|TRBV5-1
CASSPMRGSYTEAFF
TGCGCCAGCAGCCCGATGCGGGGGTCTTACACTGAAGCTTTCTTT
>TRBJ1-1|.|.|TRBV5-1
CASSYKSGTEAFF
TGCGCCAGCAGCTATAAGTCCGGCACTGAAGCTTTCTTT
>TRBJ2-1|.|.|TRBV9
CASSVTAYNEQFF
TGTGCCAGCAGCGTGACAGCCTACAATGAGCAGTTCTTC